Included here is one T cell receptor (beta chain) sequence, with context. The target antigen is unknown. Sequencing used immunoSEQ multiplex PCR; TCRdb keeps in-frame clones, though not all of them. The sample holds about 2.1 million clones; just under 95% are singletons and the top ten take around 1.8%. This entry comes from a study of shared clonotypes between healthy human individuals. Study overall: Donor ages ranged 18 to 49 years: two women, a few men. Findings and limits, study-wide: Of the naive CD4 clonotypes, around 4.8% were shared across several donors.

CDR1 and CDR2 (germline): MNHEY, SMNVEV (reference sequence). V was trimmed by 7 bases and J by 5 bases, leaving 8 bases between them. CDR3 length: 11 residues. As defined, naive CD8 cells were CD45RO-negative and positively selected for CCR7, with terminally differentiated effector memory CD45RA+ cells excluded. This receptor was obtained from a man aged 18 to 29 in good health. Some clones in this sample may be carry-over from other donors' samples. The sequencing input was naive CD8+ T cells from PBMCs. The chain is built from TRBV27 and TRBJ1-1, with TRBD1 as a possible D gene (6 bases). DNA for the CDR3: TGTGCCAGCATGAGGGGGACTGAAGCTTTCTTT. Residues: CASMRGTEAFF.